These T cell receptor beta chains were read from a single sample in a study of T cells in Graves' hyperthyroidism and ophthalmopathy. MiXCR, applied by TCRdb to the multiplex PCR reads, yields one record per CDR3 protein. The sample has roughly 700,000 distinct CDR3 sequences; just over 35% are singletons. Material: blood. Receptors originate from a woman aged 40 to 50 with Graves' hyperthyroidism. CDR3s include the opening cysteine and the closing phenylalanine or tryptophan. D genes are given only for firm matches. The size of a clone is reported for some rows only, either as once, few or many, or as a class for expanded clones.

abundance: few
j_gene: TRBJ2-7
v_gene: TRBV6-2/TRBV6-3
d_gene: NA
CDR3aa: CAIGSAYEQYF
CDR3nt: TGTGCCATTGGGAGTGCCTACGAGCAGTACTTC

abundance: few
j_gene: TRBJ1-4
v_gene: TRBV7-9
d_gene: TRBD1
CDR3aa: CASSWTGEVVSEKLFF
CDR3nt: TGTGCCAGCAGCTGGACAGGGGAGGTTGTGAGCGAAAAACTGTTTTTT

abundance: NA
j_gene: TRBJ2-7
v_gene: TRBV29-1
d_gene: NA
CDR3aa: CSARKSGQSLYEQYF
CDR3nt: TGCAGTGCTAGGAAAAGCGGACAGTCTCTCTACGAGCAGTACTTC

abundance: NA
j_gene: TRBJ1-2
v_gene: TRBV6-2/TRBV6-3
d_gene: TRBD1
CDR3aa: CASSSPGTGYGYTF
CDR3nt: TGTGCCAGCTCGAGCCCGGGGACAGGGTATGGCTACACCTTC

abundance: many
j_gene: TRBJ1-5
v_gene: TRBV24-1
d_gene: NA
CDR3aa: CATSSWDQPQHF
CDR3nt: TGTGCCACCAGTTCGTGGGATCAGCCCCAGCATTTT

abundance: NA
j_gene: TRBJ2-7
v_gene: TRBV10-3
d_gene: TRBD2
CDR3aa: CAISDPGTSGYEQYF
CDR3nt: TGTGCCATCAGTGACCCCGGGACTAGCGGTTACGAGCAGTACTTC

abundance: NA
j_gene: TRBJ1-2
v_gene: TRBV9
d_gene: TRBD1
CDR3aa: CASSSQPGTGDRRFGYTF
CDR3nt: TGTGCCAGCAGCTCTCAACCCGGGACAGGAGATAGGAGGTTTGGCTACACCTTC

abundance: NA
j_gene: TRBJ1-2
v_gene: TRBV4-2
d_gene: NA
CDR3aa: CASSQDLREHYGYTF
CDR3nt: TGTGCCAGCAGCCAAGATCTCAGGGAGCACTATGGCTACACCTTC

abundance: many
j_gene: TRBJ1-5
v_gene: TRBV29-1
d_gene: NA
CDR3aa: CSVAVDSVGNQPQHF
CDR3nt: TGCAGCGTCGCTGTGGACAGTGTGGGGAATCAGCCCCAGCATTTT

abundance: few
j_gene: TRBJ1-1
v_gene: TRBV19
d_gene: TRBD1
CDR3aa: CASTRQGLNTEAFF
CDR3nt: TGTGCCAGTACCCGACAGGGCTTGAACACTGAAGCTTTCTTT

abundance: many
j_gene: TRBJ1-4
v_gene: TRBV7-6
d_gene: NA
CDR3aa: CASSLEGSGGEKLFF
CDR3nt: TGTGCCAGCAGCTTAGAGGGTAGTGGTGGTGAAAAACTGTTTTTT